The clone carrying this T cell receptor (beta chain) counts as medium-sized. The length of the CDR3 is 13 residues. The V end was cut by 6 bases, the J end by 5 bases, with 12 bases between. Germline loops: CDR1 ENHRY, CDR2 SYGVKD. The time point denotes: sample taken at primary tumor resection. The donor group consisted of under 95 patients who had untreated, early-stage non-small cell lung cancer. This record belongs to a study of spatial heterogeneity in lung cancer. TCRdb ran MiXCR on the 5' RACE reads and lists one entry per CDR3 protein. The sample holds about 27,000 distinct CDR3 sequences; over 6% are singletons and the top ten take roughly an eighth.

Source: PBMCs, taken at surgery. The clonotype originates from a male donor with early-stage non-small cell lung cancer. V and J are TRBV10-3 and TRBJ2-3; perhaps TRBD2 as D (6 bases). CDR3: CAIRGGGEDTQYF. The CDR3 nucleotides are TGTGCCATCAGGGGAGGAGGTGAAGATACGCAGTATTTT.